The clone carrying this TCR beta chain was seen a few times. Mismatch with germline at one junction end may stem from a read error. In the original analysis: ImmunoSEQ output held junction-only sequences without quality scores, so filtering differed. Repertoires were generated with immunoSEQ multiplex PCR, while TCRdb's copy carries only in-frame clones and drops some. That table is the source of V, J and clone size, and D and trimming were worked out from the DNA. This sample has a few hundred thousand clones; roughly four fifths occur once, and the top ten carry more than 10%. This entry belongs to a study of shared clonotypes between healthy human individuals. Germline V lookup: CDR1 SGHTA, CDR2 FQGNSA. The CDR3 is 15 residues long. Donors, healthy HIV-negative adults, lacked recent acute infections or vaccinations.

The chain combines TRBV7-2 with TRBJ2-5; 7 nucleotides align to TRBD1. This receptor was taken from a woman aged 40 to 50 in good health. Some clones in this sample may be carry-over from other donors' samples. Sequenced material: PBMCs. CDR3 bases: TGTGCCAGCAGCCTAGCCGGGACAGCCCAAGAGACCCAGTACTTC. Its protein is CASSLAGTAQETQYF.